Each of the 30 T cell receptor beta chains below was sequenced from the same sample in a study of blood T cell repertoires in COVID-19. The data were produced by immunoSEQ multiplex PCR, yet TCRdb's version contains in-frame clones alone and is incomplete. The sample carries 250,000 to 300,000 clones, about nine tenths recorded once. Input material: PBMCs or T cells enriched from blood (not recorded which). The source of these receptors is a middle-aged woman who had recovered from COVID-19.

The V call is TRBV12-5, the J call TRBJ1-1; D is unresolved. Germline V gene sequence: CDR1 LGHNT, CDR2 FRNRAP. The CDR3 sequence is 13 residues long. Trimming removed 2 bases from V and 2 bases from J, with 6 bases in between. The CDR3 sequence: CASGLTVNTEAFF. In DNA, the CDR3 is TGTGCTAGTGGTTTGACAGTAAACACTGAAGCTTTCTTT.

The genes are TRBV4-2 and TRBJ2-5; the D is unclear. Trimming pared 2 bases from V and 3 bases from J, leaving 10 bases between. Germline CDR1 is LGHNA and CDR2 is YNFKEQ. This CDR3 comprises 14 residues. The CDR3 region is CASSQLSLEETQYF. In DNA form, the CDR3 reads TGTGCCAGCAGCCAACTTTCGTTAGAAGAGACCCAGTACTTC.

In its sample, this clone was seen once. V gene TRBV19 combines with J gene TRBJ2-7; D is unresolved. V was pared by 5 bases and J by 2 bases, with 10 bases between. The CDR3 covers 13 residues. The germline gives CDR1 LNHDA, CDR2 SQIVND (reference sequence). The CDR3 reads CASSWAPTYEQYF. The CDR3 DNA reads TGTGCCAGTAGTTGGGCCCCTACCTACGAGCAGTACTTC.

V and J are TRBV4-2 and TRBJ2-7; 15 nucleotides match TRBD2. The CDR3 runs to 16 residues. Germline lookup yields CDR1 LGHNA and CDR2 YNFKEQ. The V and J ends lost 4 bases and 12 bases, in that order; junction bases with no gene match: 13. The CDR3 here is CASSPEGGLAGGGMYF. In DNA form, the CDR3 reads TGTGCCAGCAGCCCCGAAGGGGGACTAGCGGGGGGTGGCATGTACTTC.

The genes are TRBV6-5 and TRBJ1-3, with D possibly being TRBD1 (6 bases). Per the germline V gene, CDR1 is MNHEY and CDR2 is SVGAGI. V gave up 6 bases and J gave up 5 bases, with 14 bases separating them. This CDR3 comprises 14 residues. The CDR3 loop is CASSEGTTRNTIYF. CDR3 DNA sequence: TGTGCCAGCAGCGAGGGGACAACCCGAAACACCATATATTTT.

This chain connects TRBV7-9 to TRBJ1-1; 7 bases match TRBD1. Unmatched junction bases numbered 3, after V lost 5 bases and J lost 0 bases. The CDR3 is 14 amino acids. Germline lookup yields CDR1 SEHNR and CDR2 FQNEAQ (reference sequence). The CDR3 protein is CASSAGQMNTEAFF. CDR3 coding DNA: TGTGCCAGCAGCGCGGGACAGATGAACACTGAAGCTTTCTTT. Using reference TRBV7-9 and TRBJ1-1 for the parts outside the CDR3, the full variable domain is DTGVSQNPRHKITKRGQNVTFRCDPISEHNRLYWYRQTLGQGPEFLTYFQNEAQLEKSRLLSDRFSAERPKGSFSTLEIQRTEQGDSAMYLCASSAGQMNTEAFFGQGTRLTVV.

The chain recombines TRBV7-2 with TRBJ2-5; D possibly corresponds to TRBD2 (5 bases). The germline V and J ends were trimmed by 2 bases and 5 bases, with 9 bases remaining between them. Germline V gene data show CDR1 as SGHTA and CDR2 as FQGNSA. The length of the CDR3 is 13 residues. Here the CDR3 DNA reads TGTGCCAGCAGCTTACGGGGTGGCGAGACCCAGTACTTC. It yields the protein CASSLRGGETQYF. Full variable domain (remainder filled in from reference TRBV7-2 and TRBJ2-5): GAGVSQSPSNKVTEKGKDVELRCDPISGHTALYWYRQSLGQGLEFLIYFQGNSAPDKSGLPSDRFSAERTGGSVSTLTIQRTQQEDSAVYLCASSLRGGETQYFGPGTRLLVL.

This clone was recorded only once. The V call is TRBV7-2, the J call TRBJ2-5; no clear D. The germline gives CDR1 SGHTA, CDR2 FQGNSA. Trimming took off 5 bases at V and 5 bases at J, with 12 bases between the two ends. The CDR3 has 13 residues. The CDR3 DNA follows: TGTGCCAGCAGCCCCGGAAGGCGGGAGACCCAGTACTTC. Residues: CASSPGRRETQYF.

This clone was seen only once. V gene TRBV5-6 combines with J gene TRBJ1-1, with TRBD1 identical over 9 bases. Germline CDR1 is SGHDT and CDR2 is YYEEEE. The CDR3 contains 16 residues. The V segment lost 4 bases and the J segment 0 bases; nucleotides outside the gene matches: 7. Written as DNA, the CDR3 is TGTGCCAGCAGCGGATTAGGGACAGGGATGAACACTGAAGCTTTCTTT. Amino acids: CASSGLGTGMNTEAFF.

The genes are TRBV6-5 and TRBJ1-1; possible D gene TRBD1, 6 bases. V lost 4 bases to trimming and J lost 3 bases, with 12 bases between them. This CDR3 comprises 14 residues. Germline V gene lookup returns CDR1 MNHEY and CDR2 SVGAGI. CDR3 coding DNA: TGTGCCAGCAGTTCCTGGCAGGGGCACACTGAAGCTTTCTTT. It is translated as CASSSWQGHTEAFF.

V is TRBV2 and J is TRBJ2-3, with 9 bases lining up with TRBD2. Per germline, CDR1 SNHLY and CDR2 FYNNEI. With V trimmed by 3 bases and J by 5 bases, 6 bases remained unmatched. CDR3 size: 15 residues. The CDR3 sequence: CASSDVAGAEDTQYF. CDR3 DNA sequence: TGTGCCAGCAGTGACGTAGCGGGAGCTGAAGATACGCAGTATTTT.

This chain uses TRBV14 with TRBJ1-1; weak D call: TRBD1 (6 bases). This CDR3 region has 15 residues. Per the germline V gene, CDR1 is SGHDN and CDR2 is FVKESK. The ends were cut back, 1 base at V and 2 bases at J, with 11 bases in the middle. CDR3 residues: CASSQVGGGNTEAFF. As DNA, the CDR3 is TGTGCCAGCAGCCAAGTTGGTGGGGGCAACACTGAAGCTTTCTTT. The variable domain in full, completed from reference TRBV14 and TRBJ1-1, reads EAGVTQFPSHSVIEKGQTVTLRCDPISGHDNLYWYRRVMGKEIKFLLHFVKESKQDESGMPNNRFLAERTGGTYSTLKVQPAELEDSGVYFCASSQVGGGNTEAFFGQGTRLTVV.

This clone was picked up a small number of times. J is TRBJ1-5 and V is TRBV6-5, with D unclear. Per germline, CDR1 MNHEY and CDR2 SVGAGI. V was shortened by 4 bases and J by 6 bases, with 10 bases between the two germline ends. The CDR3 has 13 amino acids. The DNA for the CDR3 is TGTGCCAGCAGTTCCTCCGGAGGTCAGCCCCAGCATTTT. Its translation is CASSSSGGQPQHF.

The genes are TRBV19 and TRBJ2-3; maybe TRBD2 (5 bases). The CDR3 has 14 residues. The germline V gene has CDR1 LNHDA and CDR2 SQIVND (reference sequence). The V and J ends lost 5 bases and 0 bases respectively, with 9 bases between them. CDR3 nucleotide sequence: TGTGCCAGTAGTCCCCGGACTAGCACAGATACGCAGTATTTT. It codes for CASSPRTSTDTQYF.

The J gene is TRBJ1-2, the V gene TRBV10-3, with no clear D. The CDR3 runs 13 residues. Germline CDR1 reads ENHRY; CDR2 reads SYGVKD. Trimming took off 3 bases at V and 7 bases at J, with 12 bases between the two ends. The CDR3 nucleotides read TGTGCCATCAGTGACCAGGCTTGGGCTGGCTACACCTTC. Amino acids: CAISDQAWAGYTF.

The table lists this clone with a count of one. J is TRBJ1-1 and V is TRBV7-9; weak D call: TRBD1 (6 bases). V was clipped by 5 bases and J by 1 base, with 14 bases between them. CDR1 and CDR2 (germline): SEHNR, FQNEAQ (reference sequence). CDR3 length equals 15 residues. The CDR3 spells CASSLGHPKNTEAFF. Here the CDR3 DNA reads TGTGCCAGCAGCCTGGGACACCCTAAGAACACTGAAGCTTTCTTT. The complete variable domain, with remaining parts taken from reference TRBV7-9 and TRBJ1-1, reads DTGVSQNPRHKITKRGQNVTFRCDPISEHNRLYWYRQTLGQGPEFLTYFQNEAQLEKSRLLSDRFSAERPKGSFSTLEIQRTEQGDSAMYLCASSLGHPKNTEAFFGQGTRLTVV.

This chain connects TRBV18 to TRBJ1-2; D unclear. CDR3 size: 15 residues. V shed 3 bases and J shed 3 bases, with 14 bases lying between them. Germline V CDR1 and CDR2: KGHSH, LQKENI. The CDR3 here is CASSPVEGVDYGYTF. The CDR3 DNA reads TGTGCCAGCTCACCGGTAGAGGGAGTCGACTATGGCTACACCTTC.

The chain joins TRBV30 to TRBJ2-7; D remains unclear. The ends were cut back, 4 bases at V and 0 bases at J, with 10 bases in the middle. This CDR3 comprises 13 residues. Germline-derived CDR1 and CDR2 are GTSNPN and SVGIG (reference sequence). CDR3: CAWKAWSSYEQYF. The CDR3 DNA reads TGTGCCTGGAAAGCCTGGAGCTCCTACGAGCAGTACTTC.

The gene calls are TRBV7-2 and TRBJ1-1, with 9 positions matching TRBD1. CDR3 length: 15 residues. CDR1 and CDR2 (germline): SGHTA, FQGNSA. V trimming: 3 bases; J trimming: 1 base; junction bases outside the gene matches: 3. CDR3 sequence reads: CASSFQTGGNTEAFF. Here the CDR3 DNA reads TGTGCCAGCAGCTTCCAGACAGGGGGGAACACTGAAGCTTTCTTT.

The V call is TRBV7-3, the J call TRBJ2-1, with TRBD2 matching over 12 bases. CDR3 length equals 18 residues. The junction had 6 bases not matched to a gene; V was cut back by 0 bases and J by 3 bases. Germline V CDR1 and CDR2: SGHTA, FQGTGA. The CDR3 region has the DNA TGTGCCAGCAGCTTAACGGGGACTAGCGGGCCCTTCTACAATGAGCAGTTCTTC. Translating it yields CASSLTGTSGPFYNEQFF.

The CDR3 sequence is CASSSTLNYGYTF. Here the CDR3 DNA reads TGCGCCAGCAGCTCGACACTGAACTATGGCTACACCTTC. J is TRBJ1-2 and V is TRBV5-1; unclear D gene. The germline CDR1 and CDR2 sequences are SGHRS and YFSETQ. Trimming shortened V by 3 bases and J by 2 bases, and 8 bases separated the two germline ends. The CDR3 spans 13 residues.

This clone was detected only a few times. The V and J genes are TRBV3-1 (or the pseudogene TRBV3-2) and TRBJ2-1; 7 bases are a match to TRBD2. V shed 4 bases, J shed 0 bases, and the junction held 12 bases outside the gene matches. CDR1 and CDR2 from the germline V gene are LGHDT and YNNKEL (reference sequence). This CDR3 is built from 18 residues. The CDR3 reads CASSLLPGTISSYNEQFF. In nucleotides, the CDR3 is TGTGCCAGCAGCCTACTTCCAGGGACTATTAGCTCCTACAATGAGCAGTTCTTC.

J is TRBJ1-5 and V is TRBV10-3; possible D gene TRBD1, 5 bases. Germline V CDR1 and CDR2: ENHRY, SYGVKD. V was clipped by 0 bases and J by 2 bases, with 17 bases between them. The CDR3 loop spans 18 amino acids. The CDR3: CAISESGLKGFGNQPQHF. DNA for the CDR3: TGTGCCATCAGTGAGTCGGGGTTGAAGGGGTTTGGCAATCAGCCCCAGCATTTT.

The V gene is TRBV3-1 (or the pseudogene TRBV3-2), the J gene TRBJ2-3; tentatively, D is TRBD2 (6 bases). CDR3 length equals 17 residues. Germline loops: CDR1 LGHDT, CDR2 YNNKEL (reference sequence). V gave up 2 bases and J gave up 2 bases, with 17 bases separating them. The CDR3 sequence: CASSQWGGESNTDTQYF. The DNA for the CDR3 is TGTGCCAGCAGCCAATGGGGCGGGGAATCTAACACAGATACGCAGTATTTT.

The V call is TRBV10-3, the J call TRBJ1-6; D unclear. The CDR3 length is 16 residues. With 3 bases removed from V and 0 bases from J, the gap between germline ends came to 9 bases. Germline V lookup: CDR1 ENHRY, CDR2 SYGVKD. The CDR3 reads CAISEFNSSYNSPLHF. The CDR3 region has the DNA TGTGCCATCAGTGAATTTAACAGCTCCTATAATTCACCCCTCCACTTT.

In its sample, this clone was seen once. The junction departs from the called germline gene at one end, perhaps through a read error. The gene calls are TRBV7-7 and TRBJ1-6, with no clear D. The V gene's germline CDR1 is SSHAT and CDR2 FNYEAQ (reference sequence). The CDR3 has 13 amino acids. In DNA form, the CDR3 reads TGTGCTAGCAGTCAGAAGTATAATTCACCCCTCCACTTT. Its protein product is CASSQKYNSPLHF.

The chain carries TRBV11-2 and TRBJ2-3; 8 bases match TRBD2. Germline V gene lookup returns CDR1 SGHAT and CDR2 FQNNGV. Germline trimming cut 5 bases from V and 8 bases from J; bases unmatched to any gene: 12. The CDR3 is 15 amino acids. The CDR3 here is CASSLLASGSPTQYF. Here the CDR3 DNA reads TGTGCCAGCAGCCTCTTGGCTAGCGGGTCGCCTACGCAGTATTTT.

V gene TRBV7-9 combines with J gene TRBJ1-1; 7 bases fit TRBD1. V shed 5 bases and J 1 base; nucleotides not matched to a gene: 7. The CDR3 sequence is 15 residues long. The germline V gene encodes CDR1 SEHNR and CDR2 FQNEAQ (reference sequence). Here the CDR3 reads CASSPGGRANTEAFF. DNA of the CDR3: TGTGCCAGCAGCCCAGGGGGAAGGGCGAACACTGAAGCTTTCTTT.

The rearrangement joins TRBV5-1 to TRBJ1-1, with D tentatively TRBD1 (6 bases). The V gene's germline CDR1 is SGHRS and CDR2 YFSETQ. The V end lost 4 bases, the J end lost 6 bases, and 13 bases lay between the germline ends. CDR3 length: 13 residues. This CDR3 is CASSPTGPPEAFF. As DNA, the CDR3 is TGCGCCAGCAGCCCGACAGGACCTCCTGAAGCTTTCTTT.

The rearrangement joins TRBV6-1 to TRBJ1-5; tentative D call: TRBD1 (5 bases). The V end was cut by 2 bases, the J end by 7 bases, with 15 bases between. Germline CDR1 is MNHNS and CDR2 is SASEGT. The CDR3 is made up of 15 amino acids. This CDR3 is CASSELDTWGQPQHF. The DNA for the CDR3 is TGTGCCAGCAGTGAATTGGACACCTGGGGACAGCCCCAGCATTTT.